These 22 T cell receptor beta chains share one sample of origin, sequenced in a study of control samples from healthy donors and cancer patients. Generated by immunoSEQ multiplex PCR, the TCRdb table keeps only in-frame clones and is missing some. The sample has more than 20,000 clones, just over 90% seen once. Sequenced sample: PBMCs. These receptors were taken from a man between 50 and 59 years old with lung cancer.

The chain couples TRBV6-2 or TRBV6-3 to TRBJ1-4; D remains ambiguous. V lost 5 bases to trimming and J lost 8 bases, with 18 bases between them. The CDR3 has 15 amino acids. Germline-derived CDR1 and CDR2 are MNHEY and SVGEGT. For the CDR3, the DNA is TGTGCCAGCAGTACACTCCTACGGTCTAGAGAAAAACTGTTTTTT. It yields the protein CASSTLLRSREKLFF.

This chain connects TRBV7-9 to TRBJ1-6, with 7 bases fitting TRBD1. This CDR3 spans 16 amino acids. Germline CDR1 is SEHNR and CDR2 is FQNEAQ (reference sequence). The J segment lost 7 bases and the V segment lost 3 bases, leaving 9 bases of the junction unmatched. The CDR3 protein is CASSLGQQKWNSPLHF. The CDR3 DNA sequence: TGTGCCAGCAGCTTGGGACAGCAAAAGTGGAATTCACCCCTCCACTTT.

CDR3 bases: TGTGCCAGCAGTGAAGAGGCCAGTTATCAGCCCCAGCATTTT. As protein: CASSEEASYQPQHF. The chain combines TRBV6-1 with TRBJ1-5, with D uncertain. The CDR3 is 14 amino acids. The V gene lost 1 base and the J gene lost 5 bases, with 9 bases spanning the gap. Looked up from germline, CDR1 is MNHNS and CDR2 is SASEGT.

The genes are TRBV5-1 and TRBJ2-1; 9 positions agree with TRBD2. J gave up 3 bases and V 4 bases, and 5 bases lay outside the gene matches. This CDR3 is 15 amino acids long. Germline V gene lookup returns CDR1 SGHRS and CDR2 YFSETQ. The CDR3 sequence is CASSSLAGNYNEQFF. DNA of the CDR3: TGCGCCAGCAGCAGTCTAGCGGGGAACTACAATGAGCAGTTCTTC.

This rearrangement joins TRBV10-2 to TRBJ2-1; 14 positions agree with TRBD2. This CDR3 has 15 amino acids. The ends lost 6 bases at V and 5 bases at J; junction bases unmatched: 3. The germline V gene has CDR1 WSHSY and CDR2 SAAADI. The CDR3 reads CASRGLAGANNEQFF. Here the CDR3 DNA reads TGCGCCAGCAGGGGACTAGCGGGGGCGAACAATGAGCAGTTCTTC.

The gene calls are TRBV5-1 and TRBJ2-7; no reliable D call. CDR1 and CDR2 (germline): SGHRS, YFSETQ. The CDR3 contains 15 residues. V was shortened by 2 bases and J by 6 bases, with 18 bases between the two germline ends. The CDR3, as DNA: TGCGCCAGCAGCTTTAAGAACTCCGGGCGAGGCGAGCAGTACTTC. It codes for CASSFKNSGRGEQYF.

The V and J genes are TRBV3-1 (or the pseudogene TRBV3-2) and TRBJ1-1; 8 bases are a match to TRBD1. The CDR3 is 16 amino acids. CDR1 is LGHDT, CDR2 YNNKEL, per germline (reference sequence). The J segment lost 4 bases and the V segment lost 4 bases, leaving 11 bases of the junction unmatched. The DNA for the CDR3 is TGTGCCAGCAGCCTTCGAGACAGGGGAGGGGGCACTGAAGCTTTCTTT. Amino acids: CASSLRDRGGGTEAFF.

The genes are TRBV7-3 and TRBJ2-7; possibly TRBD2 for D (6 bases). Germline V lookup: CDR1 SGHTA, CDR2 FQGTGA. Trimming left V 5 bases short and J 4 bases short, with 18 bases between. CDR3 length equals 15 residues. The chain's CDR3 is CASSANPGLLYEQYF. CDR3 coding DNA: TGTGCCAGCAGCGCCAATCCGGGACTCCTTTACGAGCAGTACTTC.

Notes on this clone: Compared with germline, one end of the junction differs, possibly owing to a read error. Other DNA sequences from this sample encode an identical CDR3 as well. The rearrangement uses TRBV7-2 and TRBJ2-5; TRBD2 is a possible D gene (5 bases). This CDR3 is built from 15 residues. From germline, CDR1 is SGHTA and CDR2 FQGNSA. The CDR3 sequence is CASSSPGVLQETQYF. CDR3 nucleotide sequence: TGTGCCAGCAGCTCGCCCGGGGTCCTTCAAGAGACCCAATACTTC.

The CDR3, as DNA: TGTGCCAGCAGCTTAGGAACGGAGGGAAGCTATGGCTACACCTTC. Encoded protein: CASSLGTEGSYGYTF. This chain connects TRBV7-2 to TRBJ1-2; D is undetermined. The germline V gene encodes CDR1 SGHTA and CDR2 FQGNSA. The CDR3 covers 15 residues. V was trimmed by 1 base and J by 4 bases, leaving 13 bases between them.

The rearrangement uses TRBV7-9 and TRBJ2-1; the match to TRBD2 covers 7 bases. CDR3 size: 16 residues. V gave up 2 bases and J gave up 3 bases; unmatched junction bases: 7. CDR1 SEHNR and CDR2 FQNEAQ come from the germline V gene (reference sequence). CDR3 sequence: CASSLRAGEIYNEQFF. The CDR3 DNA is TGTGCCAGCAGCTTAAGGGCGGGGGAAATCTACAATGAGCAGTTCTTC.

The V and J genes are TRBV11-2 and TRBJ2-6, with D unclear. Trimming took 5 bases from V and 1 from J, leaving 6 bases between them. The germline gives CDR1 SGHAT, CDR2 FQNNGV. The CDR3 spans 14 residues. This CDR3 is CASSGVSGANVLTF. As DNA, the CDR3 is TGTGCCAGCAGCGGCGTATCTGGGGCCAACGTCCTGACTTTC.

This chain uses TRBV18 with TRBJ1-3, with 10 nucleotides matching TRBD1. Trimming cost V 1 base and J 1 base; bases outside gene matches: 4. The CDR3 sequence is 17 residues long. The germline V gene encodes CDR1 KGHSH and CDR2 LQKENI. CDR3 loop: CASSPRQGAFSGNTIYF. In DNA, the CDR3 is TGTGCCAGCTCACCACGACAGGGGGCTTTTTCTGGAAACACCATATATTTT.

The rearrangement uses TRBV9 and TRBJ2-1, with D possibly being TRBD1 or TRBD2 (5 bases each). The CDR3 is 13 amino acids. Trimming stripped 0 bases from V and 10 bases from J, with 11 bases between. Germline loops: CDR1 SGDLS, CDR2 YYNGEE. CDR3 residues: CASSVVGDREQFF. CDR3 nucleotides: TGTGCCAGCAGCGTAGTGGGGGATAGAGAGCAGTTCTTC.

The rearrangement joins TRBV6-5 to TRBJ1-6; TRBD1 matches 9 bases. Germline V lookup: CDR1 MNHEY, CDR2 SVGAGI. The CDR3 covers 14 residues. The V gene end was trimmed by 6 bases and the J gene end by 7 bases; junction bases not matched to a gene: 4. The CDR3 DNA sequence: TGTGCCAGCAGCCGGGACAGGGCGAATTCACCCCTCCACTTT. Amino acids: CASSRDRANSPLHF.

V gene TRBV5-1 combines with J gene TRBJ2-5, with 9 bases matching TRBD2. The CDR3 consists of 15 residues. The V gene's germline CDR1 is SGHRS and CDR2 YFSETQ. J was trimmed by 1 base and V by 5 bases; bases with no gene match: 6. CDR3 sequence (DNA): TGCGCCAGCAGAGGTAGCGGGGGTTCCCAAGAGACCCAGTACTTC. Translated: CASRGSGGSQETQYF.

This sequence joins TRBV5-1 and TRBJ1-1; TRBD1 matches at 7 bases. The length of the CDR3 is 14 residues. Germline loops: CDR1 SGHRS, CDR2 YFSETQ. Trimming at V came to 5 bases and at J to 1 base, leaving 5 bases not matched to a gene. CDR3: CASSFQGENTEAFF. The CDR3 DNA follows: TGCGCCAGCAGTTTCCAGGGGGAGAACACTGAAGCTTTCTTT.

The chain joins TRBV2 to TRBJ2-1; TRBD1 agrees at 8 bases. This CDR3 is built from 12 residues. The germline gives CDR1 SNHLY, CDR2 FYNNEI. J was trimmed by 9 bases and V by 4 bases; bases with no gene match: 2. This CDR3 reads CASSGQGAEQFF. In DNA, the CDR3 is TGTGCCAGCAGTGGGCAGGGGGCTGAGCAGTTCTTC.

The chain links TRBV28 to TRBJ1-3; no definite D call. Trimming removed 9 bases at V and 2 bases at J, with 11 bases between. CDR1 and CDR2 from the germline V gene are MDHEN and SYDVKM. This CDR3 comprises 13 residues. The CDR3 coding sequence is TGTGCCAGTCAGACGGGCACTGGAAACACCATATATTTT. Translation: CASQTGTGNTIYF.

This rearrangement joins TRBV24-1 to TRBJ2-5; 9 positions match TRBD1. This CDR3 has 16 residues. The V segment lost 5 bases and the J segment 2 bases; nucleotides outside the gene matches: 8. Germline CDR1 and CDR2: KGHDR and SFDVKD. This chain's CDR3 is CATSGETGGWQETQYF. The CDR3 DNA follows: TGTGCCACCAGTGGGGAAACAGGGGGCTGGCAAGAGACCCAGTACTTC.

This rearrangement joins TRBV24-1 to TRBJ2-1; TRBD1 agrees at 8 bases. With V trimmed by 3 bases and J by 3 bases, 3 bases remained unmatched. This CDR3 comprises 15 residues. Germline loops: CDR1 KGHDR, CDR2 SFDVKD. CDR3 nucleotides: TGTGCCACCAGTGATGGACAGGGTTTCTACAATGAGCAGTTCTTC. This encodes CATSDGQGFYNEQFF.

The chain has TRBV6-5 and TRBJ2-2, with 12 bases aligning to TRBD1. This CDR3 has 15 residues. Germline trimming cut 7 bases from V and 5 bases from J; bases unmatched to any gene: 5. CDR1 is MNHEY and CDR2 is SVGAGI in the germline V gene. CDR3 amino acids: CASTPGQGATGELFF. Here the CDR3 DNA reads TGTGCCAGCACTCCGGGACAGGGGGCGACCGGGGAGCTGTTTTTT.